This is a list of T cell receptor beta chains from one sample in a study of blood T cell repertoires in COVID-19. Here immunoSEQ multiplex PCR was the method, and the copy in TCRdb shows in-frame clones only, minus some. Among around 78,000 clones, approximately 88% were seen once, and the ten largest hold 5% to 6.5%. What was sequenced was peripheral blood. The receptors derive from a man aged 50-60 years with active COVID-19. The CDR3 runs from the conserved cysteine through the conserved F or W. The D gene is left open where the match is weak. Size tells how often a clone was seen (once, few, many) or the class of an expanded clone, and some rows leave it out.

D gene	V gene	J gene	clone size	CDR3 protein	CDR3 DNA
TRBD2	TRBV29-1	TRBJ2-7	-	CSVEKAGDSYEQYF	TGCAGCGTTGAAAAGGCGGGGGACTCCTACGAGCAGTACTTC
TRBD2	TRBV5-1	TRBJ2-7	-	CASSRTSGGIYEQYF	TGCGCCAGCAGCAGAACTAGCGGGGGGATCTACGAGCAGTACTTC
-	TRBV29-1	TRBJ2-7	-	CSVGSTSSGEQYF	TGCAGCGTTGGCTCAACTTCTTCCGGCGAGCAGTACTTC
-	TRBV5-1	TRBJ2-7	-	CASSLGGGLSSYEQYF	TGCGCCAGCAGCTTGGGGGGAGGTCTTAGCTCCTACGAGCAGTACTTC
TRBD1	TRBV19	TRBJ1-1	-	CASSSHPGQGMNTEAFF	TGTGCCAGTTCCTCGCACCCGGGACAGGGGATGAACACTGAAGCTTTCTTT
-	TRBV18	TRBJ2-2	-	CASSPNWGRTGELFF	TGTGCCAGCTCACCCAACTGGGGGCGCACCGGGGAGCTGTTTTTT
-	TRBV7-2	TRBJ1-1	-	CASSFQGRWDEAFF	TGTGCCAGCAGCTTCCAGGGAAGGTGGGATGAAGCTTTCTTT
TRBD2	TRBV7-9	TRBJ2-7	-	CASSSPGLAGLHEQYF	TGTGCCAGCAGTTCCCCGGGACTAGCGGGACTCCACGAGCAGTACTTC
TRBD2	TRBV2	TRBJ2-1	-	CASSVNGRDNEQFF	TGTGCCAGCAGTGTAAACGGGAGGGACAATGAGCAGTTCTTC
TRBD1	TRBV2	TRBJ2-7	-	CASSGTAYEQYF	TGTGCCAGCAGCGGGACAGCCTACGAGCAGTACTTC
TRBD1	TRBV7-2	TRBJ2-7	once	CASTLGGQGFYEQYF	TGTGCCAGCACCCTAGGGGGACAGGGGTTCTACGAGCAGTACTTC
-	TRBV6-1	TRBJ2-2	-	CASSEALWRQGVIGGELFF	TGTGCCAGCAGTGAAGCGCTTTGGCGGCAGGGTGTTATTGGCGGGGAGCTGTTTTTT
-	TRBV3-1/TRBV3-2	TRBJ1-1	once	CASSQDFEENTEAFF	TGTGCCAGCAGCCAAGATTTTGAGGAGAACACTGAAGCTTTCTTT
TRBD1	TRBV9	TRBJ2-5	-	CASSEGDRGSQETQYF	TGTGCCAGCAGCGAGGGGGACAGGGGATCACAAGAGACCCAGTACTTC
-	TRBV5-4	TRBJ1-5	-	CASSEKGKNQPQHF	TGTGCCAGCAGCGAAAAGGGGAAGAATCAGCCCCAGCATTTT
-	TRBV7-8	TRBJ1-1	few	CASSLLGEDTEAFF	TGTGCCAGCAGCCTGCTCGGGGAGGACACTGAAGCTTTCTTT
TRBD1	TRBV10-1	TRBJ1-2	-	CASSESFARTGRGRVDGYTF	TGCGCCAGCAGTGAGTCGTTTGCCAGGACAGGTCGGGGTAGAGTTGATGGCTACACCTTC
TRBD1	TRBV5-8	TRBJ2-2	-	CASSLRRTGGTGELFF	TGTGCCAGCAGCTTGAGGCGGACAGGGGGCACCGGGGAGCTGTTTTTT
TRBD2	TRBV18	TRBJ2-5	once	CASSPRRLREMLETQYF	TGTGCCAGCTCACCACGACGGTTGCGGGAGATGTTAGAGACCCAGTACTTC
-	TRBV28	TRBJ1-5	-	CASAGGVSQPQHF	TGTGCCAGCGCTGGGGGGGTCAGTCAGCCCCAGCATTTT
TRBD1	TRBV6-6	TRBJ1-2	few	CASRDTAGQGSGYTF	TGTGCCAGCAGGGACACTGCGGGACAGGGTTCTGGCTACACCTTC
-	TRBV7-3	TRBJ2-3	-	CASSLSAGGPDTQYF	TGTGCCAGCAGCTTAAGTGCCGGGGGGCCTGATACGCAGTATTTT
-	TRBV30	TRBJ1-2	-	CAWSVQANYGYTF	TGTGCCTGGAGTGTACAGGCTAACTATGGCTACACCTTC
-	TRBV5-4	TRBJ2-4	few	CASSLSAGGNIQYF	TGTGCCAGCAGCTTAAGTGCCGGGGGAAACATTCAGTACTTC
-	TRBV5-1	TRBJ1-1	-	CASSLEGRTEAFF	TGCGCCAGCAGCTTGGAGGGGAGGACTGAAGCTTTCTTT
TRBD1	TRBV4-2	TRBJ1-2	-	CASSQVGRTGSVLGYTF	TGTGCCAGCAGCCAAGTCGGGAGGACAGGGAGTGTGTTGGGCTACACCTTC
TRBD1	TRBV7-2	TRBJ1-3	-	CASSTQGAVGNTIYF	TGTGCCAGCAGCACACAGGGGGCTGTTGGAAACACCATATATTTT
-	TRBV19	TRBJ2-3	few	CASSISSGAGTQYF	TGTGCCAGTAGTATCTCTTCAGGCGCGGGTACGCAGTATTTT
-	TRBV28	TRBJ2-7	-	CASSPNTPPSYEQYF	TGTGCCAGCAGTCCCAACACCCCACCTAGCTACGAGCAGTACTTC
TRBD2	TRBV5-1	TRBJ2-7	-	CASSPTSGGDEQYF	TGCGCCAGCAGCCCGACTAGCGGGGGGGACGAGCAGTACTTC
TRBD1	TRBV4-3	TRBJ1-6	-	CASSQRQGLNSPLHF	TGCGCCAGCAGCCAAAGACAGGGGTTGAATTCACCCCTCCACTTT
-	TRBV29-1	TRBJ1-1	once	CSARRLDVLNTEAFF	TGCAGCGCGAGGAGGCTTGACGTACTGAACACTGAAGCTTTCTTT
TRBD2	TRBV14	TRBJ2-7	-	CASSLAGYEQYF	TGTGCCAGCAGCTTAGCGGGCTACGAGCAGTACTTC
-	TRBV18	TRBJ1-1	-	CASSQNRDEAFF	TGTGCCAGCTCCCAGAACAGGGATGAAGCTTTCTTT
TRBD1	TRBV27	TRBJ1-2	-	CASSLTGNYGYTF	TGTGCCAGCAGTTTGACAGGGAACTATGGCTACACCTTC
TRBD2	TRBV11-2	TRBJ2-7	-	CASSFVAGSSYEQYF	TGTGCCAGCAGCTTCGTAGCGGGGAGCTCCTACGAGCAGTACTTC
TRBD1	TRBV6-5	TRBJ1-4	-	CASSFTGDEKLFF	TGTGCCAGCAGTTTTACAGGGGATGAAAAACTGTTTTTT
-	TRBV19	TRBJ1-2	-	CASRRSGVGYGYTF	TGTGCCAGTAGGAGATCAGGGGTCGGCTATGGCTACACCTTC
TRBD1	TRBV4-3	TRBJ1-2	-	CASSQFSLVTGAGYTF	TGCGCCAGCAGCCAATTCTCACTGGTGACAGGGGCTGGCTACACCTTC